The 31 T cell receptor beta chains presented below share a single source sample, sequenced in a study of blood T cell repertoires in COVID-19. Method: immunoSEQ multiplex PCR; TCRdb's copy keeps in-frame clones and lacks some. This sample carries roughly 69,000 clones, about nine tenths of them seen once, and the ten largest clones take 6% to 7%. The sample taken for sequencing was peripheral blood. The receptors stem from a man between 45 and 60 years old with active COVID-19.

This clone was found once. The rearrangement joins TRBV5-1 to TRBJ1-5; 9 positions agree with TRBD1. V lost 4 bases and J lost 4; bases outside the gene matches: 15. This CDR3 is 18 amino acids long. CDR1 and CDR2 from the germline V gene are SGHRS and YFSETQ. CDR3 protein: CASSPGFGTGLGNQPQHF. CDR3 sequence (DNA): TGCGCCAGCAGCCCTGGGTTTGGGACAGGGTTGGGAAATCAGCCCCAGCATTTT.

CDR3 nucleotides: TGTGCCAGTAAAGGGGACAGGGTCTCCTACGAGCAGTACTTC. Translated: CASKGDRVSYEQYF. The J gene is TRBJ2-7, the V gene TRBV19; TRBD1 matches 9 bases. V lost 7 bases and J lost 0; bases outside the gene matches: 4. Germline loops: CDR1 LNHDA, CDR2 SQIVND (reference sequence). The CDR3 spans 14 residues. The entire variable domain, with the rest obtained from reference TRBV19 and TRBJ2-7, is as follows: DGGITQSPKYLFRKEGQNVTLSCEQNLNHDAMYWYRQDPGQGLRLIYYSQIVNDFQKGDIAEGYSVSREKKESFPLTVTSAQKNPTAFYLCASKGDRVSYEQYFGPGTRLTVT.

The chain's CDR3 is CASSLSAEAQPQHF. The CDR3 nucleotides read TGTGCCAGCAGCTTATCGGCAGAAGCGCAGCCCCAGCATTTT. The chain recombines TRBV7-9 with TRBJ1-5; D unclear. Deletions cut 2 bases from V and 7 bases from J, with 12 bases between. Germline V CDR1 and CDR2: SEHNR, FQNEAQ (reference sequence). CDR3 length: 14 residues.

The V gene is TRBV5-5, the J gene TRBJ2-5, with unresolved D. V lost 0 bases to trimming and J lost 5 bases, with 14 bases between them. The CDR3 has 15 amino acids. The germline gives CDR1 SGHKS, CDR2 YYEKEE (reference sequence). Here the CDR3 reads CASSLGGAKWETQYF. The DNA of the CDR3 is TGTGCCAGCAGCTTGGGTGGAGCCAAGTGGGAGACCCAGTACTTC.

This clone has more than one count but fewer than ten. The CDR3 sequence: CASSAGFNYGYTF. DNA of the CDR3: TGTGCCAGCAGTGCGGGTTTCAACTATGGCTACACCTTC. The chain employs TRBV9 and TRBJ1-2; the D is unclear. The CDR3 totals 13 residues. Germline V lookup: CDR1 SGDLS, CDR2 YYNGEE. Trimming left V 5 bases short and J 2 bases short, with 10 bases between.

V is TRBV4-3 and J is TRBJ1-6, with a tentative D call TRBD1 (5 bases). This CDR3 has 15 amino acids. Germline V CDR1 and CDR2: LGHNA, YSLEER. The ends were cut back, 1 base at V and 8 bases at J, with 12 bases in the middle. CDR3 sequence reads: CASSQVLGADSPLHF. The CDR3 region has the DNA TGCGCCAGCAGCCAAGTCTTAGGGGCGGATTCACCCCTCCACTTT.

The V gene is TRBV10-3, the J gene TRBJ2-1; 9 bases align to TRBD2. Germline CDR1 reads ENHRY; CDR2 reads SYGVKD. This CDR3 has 14 amino acids. J lost 3 bases, V lost 9 bases, and 6 bases had no gene match. DNA of the CDR3: TGTGCCATAGGCGGGACTAGCCTCTACAATGAGCAGTTCTTC. The encoded protein is CAIGGTSLYNEQFF.

This clone was detected only once. This chain links TRBV5-1 with TRBJ2-3; 9 positions match TRBD2. Trimming cost V 5 bases and J 2 bases; bases outside gene matches: 12. The CDR3 is 17 amino acids. CDR1 is SGHRS, CDR2 YFSETQ, per germline. The CDR3 region is CASRPRPSGNPTDTQYF. The CDR3 bases are TGCGCCAGCAGACCGAGGCCTAGCGGGAACCCCACAGATACGCAGTATTTT.

The chain carries TRBV20-1 and TRBJ2-7; 7 bases match TRBD1. The V gene end was trimmed by 3 bases and the J gene end by 7 bases; junction bases not matched to a gene: 9. The CDR3 loop spans 13 amino acids. Germline-derived CDR1 and CDR2 are DFQATT and SNEGSKA (reference sequence). CDR3 protein: CSASTGAPGEQYF. DNA for the CDR3: TGCAGTGCTAGTACAGGGGCCCCAGGTGAGCAGTACTTC.

This chain links TRBV2 with TRBJ1-5, with 10 bases matching TRBD1. Trimming took 6 bases from V and 0 from J; bases not matched to a gene: 17. This CDR3 comprises 20 residues. Germline V gene lookup returns CDR1 SNHLY and CDR2 FYNNEI. The CDR3 spells CASSSQSGQGGLHSNQPQHF. CDR3 nucleotides: TGTGCCAGCAGCTCACAATCTGGACAGGGGGGGTTACATAGCAATCAGCCCCAGCATTTT.

This chain uses TRBV6-2 or TRBV6-3 with TRBJ2-5; 9 nucleotides agree with TRBD2. Per the germline V gene, CDR1 is MNHEY and CDR2 is SVGEGT. The CDR3 has 15 amino acids. The ends lost 0 bases at V and 3 bases at J; junction bases unmatched: 2. CDR3 in DNA: TGTGCCAGCAGTTACTCCGCTAGCGGGGAAGAGACCCAGTACTTC. Translating gives CASSYSASGEETQYF.

The genes are TRBV6-5 and TRBJ2-5; 7 bases map to TRBD1. Germline assignment: CDR1 MNHEY and CDR2 SVGAGI. The V gene end was trimmed by 6 bases and the J gene end by 4 bases; junction bases not matched to a gene: 11. This CDR3 comprises 15 residues. CDR3 region: CASSGRGTVGETQYF. The CDR3 region has the DNA TGTGCCAGCAGCGGCAGGGGGACGGTCGGAGAGACCCAGTACTTC.

The table lists this clone with a few counts. The V and J genes are TRBV4-3 and TRBJ2-3; TRBD2 matches 8 bases. Germline V lookup: CDR1 LGHNA, CDR2 YSLEER. Trimming at V came to 3 bases and at J to 1 base, leaving 6 bases not matched to a gene. The CDR3 has 16 residues. CDR3 loop: CASSQELAAGTDTQYF. The CDR3 nucleotides are TGCGCCAGCAGCCAGGAACTAGCGGCCGGCACAGATACGCAGTATTTT.

The table lists this clone with a count of one. The chain links TRBV4-2 to TRBJ1-2; TRBD1 agrees at 7 bases. Germline trimming cut 1 base from V and 6 bases from J; bases unmatched to any gene: 5. The CDR3 spans 14 residues. CDR1 LGHNA and CDR2 YNFKEQ come from the germline V gene. DNA for the CDR3: TGTGCCAGCAGCCAAGTATTACAGGGGAATGGCTACACCTTC. Residues: CASSQVLQGNGYTF.

The genes are TRBV6-5 and TRBJ2-1; D is perhaps TRBD1 (6 bases). Germline V lookup: CDR1 MNHEY, CDR2 SVGAGI. This CDR3 comprises 14 residues. The V gene lost 6 bases and the J gene lost 4 bases, with 13 bases spanning the gap. CDR3 amino acids: CASRTGYDYNEQFF. For the CDR3, the DNA is TGTGCCAGCAGGACAGGTTACGATTACAATGAGCAGTTCTTC.

The CDR3 is CASTREYQGATEAFF. CDR3 in DNA: TGTGCCAGCACCCGGGAGTATCAGGGGGCGACTGAAGCTTTCTTT. The chain is built from TRBV9 and TRBJ1-1, with 8 bases that match TRBD1. The CDR3 contains 15 residues. The J segment lost 5 bases and the V segment lost 6 bases, leaving 12 bases of the junction unmatched. Germline CDR1 is SGDLS and CDR2 is YYNGEE.

The chain carries TRBV27 and TRBJ2-3, with 7 nucleotides matching TRBD1. CDR1 is MNHEY, CDR2 SMNVEV, per germline (reference sequence). This CDR3 is 15 amino acids long. Trimming at V came to 8 bases and at J to 4 bases, leaving 12 bases not matched to a gene. CDR3 loop: CASSSANRGSDTQYF. The CDR3 region has the DNA TGTGCCAGCTCCTCGGCAAACAGGGGATCAGATACGCAGTATTTT.

This sequence joins TRBV20-1 and TRBJ2-1; TRBD2 agrees at 8 bases. The CDR3 loop spans 15 amino acids. Germline CDR1 reads DFQATT; CDR2 reads SNEGSKA (reference sequence). J was trimmed by 3 bases and V by 6 bases; bases with no gene match: 10. CDR3 residues: CSASRAGGGYNEQFF. Here the CDR3 DNA reads TGCAGTGCGAGTCGTGCGGGGGGAGGCTACAATGAGCAGTTCTTC.

V and J are TRBV7-6 and TRBJ1-3; no firm D call. The V gene lost 5 bases and the J gene lost 4 bases, with 15 bases spanning the gap. The CDR3 is 15 residues long. CDR1 and CDR2 from the germline V gene are SGHVS and FNYEAQ. The CDR3 DNA reads TGTGCCAGCAGCCCCCGTTTGGGCCTCGGAAACACCATATATTTT. This codes for CASSPRLGLGNTIYF.

This chain connects TRBV5-6 to TRBJ2-5, with 11 bases fitting TRBD2. The CDR3 consists of 18 residues. The V and J ends lost 5 bases and 5 bases, in that order; junction bases with no gene match: 17. Germline V gene lookup returns CDR1 SGHDT and CDR2 YYEEEE. The CDR3 sequence: CASSFGGRYRLAGETQYF. The CDR3 region has the DNA TGTGCCAGCAGTTTTGGCGGGCGTTATAGACTAGCGGGGGAGACCCAGTACTTC. The complete variable domain, with remaining parts taken from reference TRBV5-6 and TRBJ2-5, reads DAGVTQSPTHLIKTRGQQVTLRCSPKSGHDTVSWYQQALGQGPQFIFQYYEEEERQRGNFPDRFSGHQFPNYSSELNVNALLLGDSALYLCASSFGGRYRLAGETQYFGPGTRLLVL.

The chain recombines TRBV21-1 with TRBJ2-7; TRBD1 is the table's D call, not checked against the DNA. TRBV21-1 corresponds to a pseudogene. CDR3 length: 17 amino acids. The CDR3 region is CASSKEGKGRQYYEQYF. The CDR3 nucleotides read TGTGCCAGCAGCAAAGAGGGGAAAGGTCGGCAGTACTACGAGCAGTACTTC.

The gene calls are TRBV3-1 (or the pseudogene TRBV3-2) and TRBJ1-2, with 8 bases matching TRBD1. Unmatched junction bases numbered 6, after V lost 4 bases and J lost 8 bases. Germline V gene sequence: CDR1 LGHDT, CDR2 YNNKEL (reference sequence). This CDR3 spans 13 amino acids. The CDR3 region has the DNA TGTGCCAGCAGCCGAGGACAGGGCCAGGGCTACACCTTC. It is translated as CASSRGQGQGYTF.

The gene calls are TRBV4-1 and TRBJ2-1; maybe TRBD2 (6 bases). This CDR3 is 18 amino acids long. Germline-derived CDR1 and CDR2 are MGHRA and YSYEKL. Trimming cost V 0 bases and J 2 bases, with 17 bases left between them. The CDR3, as DNA: TGCGCCAGCAGCCAAGAGCCTCTCGCGGGGTACCCCTACAATGAGCAGTTCTTC. Translating gives CASSQEPLAGYPYNEQFF.

This clone was counted between two and nine times. The CDR3 is CASSLAGMDGYTF. The CDR3 nucleotides read TGCGCCAGCAGCTTGGCAGGGATGGATGGCTACACCTTC. The rearrangement joins TRBV5-1 to TRBJ1-2, with D maybe TRBD1 (5 bases). CDR1 SGHRS and CDR2 YFSETQ come from the germline V gene. The CDR3 has 13 amino acids. The V end was cut by 0 bases, the J end by 6 bases, with 9 bases between.

The gene calls are TRBV19 and TRBJ2-2, with D perhaps matching TRBD2 (5 bases). CDR3 size: 15 residues. The V gene lost 1 base and the J gene lost 3 bases, with 9 bases spanning the gap. Germline V lookup: CDR1 LNHDA, CDR2 SQIVND (reference sequence). CDR3 sequence reads: CASSIAGVDTGELFF. CDR3 DNA sequence: TGTGCCAGTAGTATAGCCGGGGTGGACACCGGGGAGCTGTTTTTT.

This rearrangement joins TRBV29-1 to TRBJ2-5; D is undetermined. This CDR3 spans 18 amino acids. Germline V CDR1 and CDR2: SQVTM, ANQGSEA. V lost 4 bases and J lost 2, with 26 bases in between. The CDR3 region is CSVVPKTSNRQRQETQYF. CDR3 bases: TGCAGCGTTGTCCCCAAAACCTCTAATCGGCAGAGGCAAGAGACCCAGTACTTC.

This rearrangement joins TRBV20-1 to TRBJ2-7; maybe TRBD1 (5 bases). Germline-derived CDR1 and CDR2 are DFQATT and SNEGSKA (reference sequence). Deletions cut 3 bases from V and 0 bases from J, with 12 bases between. This CDR3 is built from 14 residues. The CDR3 loop is CSASATDSSYEQYF. The CDR3 nucleotides are TGCAGTGCTAGTGCTACCGACAGCTCCTACGAGCAGTACTTC.

For this clone: The junction departs from the called germline gene at one end, perhaps through a read error. The rearrangement links TRBV28 to TRBJ2-1; TRBD1 matches 9 bases. Germline V gene lookup returns CDR1 MDHEN and CDR2 SYDVKM. CDR3 length equals 16 residues. CDR3 DNA: TGTGCCAGCAGTTTTTCCGGGACAGGGTTGTACAGTGAGCAGTTCTTC. This codes for CASSFSGTGLYSEQFF.

The CDR3 loop is CASSPRHPPYEQYF. CDR3 nucleotide sequence: TGTGCCAGCAGTCCCCGACACCCGCCTTACGAGCAGTACTTC. The chain links TRBV28 to TRBJ2-7, with unresolved D. V was cut by 5 bases and J by 4 bases, with 15 bases left in between. Germline V CDR1 and CDR2: MDHEN, SYDVKM. This CDR3 region has 14 residues.

This chain uses TRBV5-6 with TRBJ1-1, with TRBD1 matching 10 bases. V shed 3 bases, J shed 3 bases, and the junction held 14 bases outside the gene matches. The CDR3 has 18 residues. Per germline, CDR1 SGHDT and CDR2 YYEEEE. CDR3 region: CASSSFLGQGSSYTEAFF. DNA for the CDR3: TGTGCCAGCAGCTCCTTCTTGGGACAGGGGTCTTCATACACTGAAGCTTTCTTT.

V is TRBV24-1 and J is TRBJ2-7, with 9 nucleotides matching TRBD1. Germline values: CDR1 KGHDR, CDR2 SFDVKD. The junction had 6 bases not matched to a gene; V was cut back by 4 bases and J by 6 bases. The CDR3 spans 14 residues. The CDR3 protein is CATSEGQGLFEQYF. The CDR3 DNA follows: TGTGCCACCAGTGAGGGACAGGGTCTTTTCGAGCAGTACTTC.